This T cell receptor (beta chain) emerged from a study of blood T cells in healthy people across ages. The overall study: With template switching, about one barcoded beta molecule was captured per two T cells.

Points from the study as a whole: Because donor CMV status was unknown, expanded clonotype changes were possibly confounded.

Remarks on this clonotype: Antigen: not known.

A second PCR of roughly 7 to 11 cycles used a sample-barcoded 5' primer and a J-beta primer mix. No fewer than 3 million CDR3-containing paired-end reads came from each sample. Each CDR3 protein gets one entry after TCRdb re-called the 5' RACE reads with MiXCR. The data show fewer than 750,000 distinct CDR3 sequences, around 48% seen once. Researchers isolated at least 6 million PBMCs per sample. V shed 6 bases and J shed 8 bases, with 10 bases lying between them. Germline-derived CDR1 and CDR2 are SEHNR and FQNEAQ (reference sequence). This CDR3 region has 11 residues. The gene calls are TRBV7-9 and TRBJ1-2; possible D gene TRBD1, 5 bases. The origin of this receptor is a man older than 75 in good health. The sample consisted of blood. CDR3 nucleotide sequence: TGTGCCAGCAGGAACGAGGGGGGCTACACCTTC. Residues: CASRNEGGYTF.